The 30 T cell receptor beta chains below all came from one sample that was sequenced in a study of Ad26.COV2.S vaccination and SARS-CoV-2 variants. Some clones are missing from TCRdb's copy, which holds only in-frame ones; the method was immunoSEQ multiplex PCR. Of hundreds of thousands of clones in the sample, roughly 81% are singletons; the top ten hold less than 4%. Noted treatment: 15 to 20 received Ad26.COV2.S at low or high dose, single or two shots; about 5 received placebo; per-sample allocation not given. At day 63 after the first vaccine or placebo injection, samples were drawn. Specimen: peripheral blood, collected in a trial of Ad26.COV2.S vaccine versus placebo. The receptors shown here come from a person between 18 and 60 years old who received the Ad26.COV2.S COVID-19 vaccine or a placebo.

V gene TRBV13 combines with J gene TRBJ2-7, with TRBD2 matching over 12 bases. Germline lookup yields CDR1 PRHDT and CDR2 FYEKMQ (reference sequence). With V trimmed by 4 bases and J by 7 bases, 11 bases remained unmatched. This CDR3 has 16 amino acids. The CDR3 nucleotides are TGTGCCAGCAGCTCGACCGGGACTAGCGGGTACGTAGAGCAGTACTTC. It translates to CASSSTGTSGYVEQYF.

The chain has TRBV6-2 or TRBV6-3 and TRBJ2-7; D uncertain. V gave up 5 bases and J gave up 0 bases, with 11 bases separating them. CDR3 length equals 14 residues. The germline gives CDR1 MNHEY, CDR2 SVGEGT. The CDR3 loop is CASSLRTSSYEQYF. The CDR3 region has the DNA TGTGCCAGCAGTCTCCGGACCAGCTCCTACGAGCAGTACTTC.

The genes are TRBV20-1 and TRBJ1-4; TRBD1 agrees at 8 bases. V gave up 3 bases and J gave up 5 bases; unmatched junction bases: 11. The germline V gene encodes CDR1 DFQATT and CDR2 SNEGSKA (reference sequence). CDR3 length: 16 residues. CDR3: CSASLTPGGLNEKLFF. In DNA form, the CDR3 reads TGCAGTGCTAGTCTGACGCCAGGGGGCCTAAATGAAAAACTGTTTTTT.

V gene TRBV5-5 combines with J gene TRBJ2-1, with TRBD2 matching over 12 bases. Germline CDR1 is SGHKS and CDR2 is YYEKEE (reference sequence). This CDR3 is built from 15 residues. The V and J ends lost 7 bases and 7 bases, in that order; junction bases with no gene match: 9. This CDR3 is CASSLLAGGQNEQFF. Here the CDR3 DNA reads TGTGCCAGCTCACTACTAGCGGGAGGCCAAAATGAGCAGTTCTTC.

This chain uses TRBV2 with TRBJ1-4; no definite D call. Germline V gives CDR1 SNHLY, CDR2 FYNNEI. The CDR3 totals 15 residues. Trimming took off 3 bases at V and 7 bases at J, with 15 bases between the two ends. DNA for the CDR3: TGTGCCAGCAGTGAGAATACCAACCGCGGTGAAAAACTGTTTTTT. It encodes CASSENTNRGEKLFF.

There are a few counts of this clone. The chain uses TRBV7-9 and TRBJ1-6; 7 bases agree with TRBD1. CDR3 size: 15 residues. Losses at the gene ends were 5 bases for V and 9 bases for J; bases not matched to a gene: 10. Germline CDR1 SEHNR, CDR2 FQNEAQ (reference sequence). The CDR3 nucleotides read TGTGCCAGCAGCAAACCTGACAGGGCTCCTTCACCCCTCCACTTT. It encodes CASSKPDRAPSPLHF.

The V call is TRBV28, the J call TRBJ1-5; TRBD1 is a possible D gene (5 bases). Germline V gene sequence: CDR1 MDHEN, CDR2 SYDVKM. Trimming pared 7 bases from V and 4 bases from J, leaving 14 bases between. The CDR3 length is 14 residues. CDR3 coding DNA: TGTGCCAGCACCTCTCACCAGGGAAATCAGCCCCAGCATTTT. Translation gives CASTSHQGNQPQHF.

This CDR3 is CASSRQGIAGNTIYF. The CDR3 DNA reads as TGTGCCAGCAGTCGACAGGGGATAGCAGGAAACACCATATATTTT. The rearrangement joins TRBV6-5 to TRBJ1-3; 8 bases agree with TRBD1. This CDR3 comprises 15 residues. Trimming at V came to 5 bases and at J to 4 bases, leaving 7 bases not matched to a gene. Germline V gene lookup returns CDR1 MNHEY and CDR2 SVGAGI.

In its sample, this clone was seen a few times. This chain links TRBV14 with TRBJ1-2; TRBD1 is a possible D gene (5 bases). Per germline, CDR1 SGHDN and CDR2 FVKESK. The V gene lost 6 bases and the J gene lost 4 bases, with 18 bases spanning the gap. The CDR3 extends over 15 amino acids. The CDR3 reads CASRPAGRGSYGYTF. CDR3 sequence (DNA): TGTGCCAGCAGGCCCGCGGGCCGGGGGAGCTATGGCTACACCTTC.

The chain joins TRBV18 to TRBJ2-1, with D perhaps TRBD1 (6 bases). Germline V gene lookup returns CDR1 KGHSH and CDR2 LQKENI. The V end lost 3 bases, the J end lost 4 bases, and 13 bases lay between the germline ends. The CDR3 consists of 15 residues. CDR3 coding DNA: TGTGCCAGCTCACCCCGGGACACTCAGTACAATGAGCAGTTCTTC. This gives the protein CASSPRDTQYNEQFF.

The V gene is TRBV5-1, the J gene TRBJ1-1; D gene unclear. Germline V gives CDR1 SGHRS, CDR2 YFSETQ. The CDR3 extends over 13 amino acids. V was shortened by 0 bases and J by 0 bases, with 3 bases between the two germline ends. In nucleotides, the CDR3 is TGCGCCAGCAGCTTGGGCGTGAACACTGAAGCTTTCTTT. Translating it yields CASSLGVNTEAFF.

The V call is TRBV9, the J call TRBJ2-1, with 10 nucleotides matching TRBD2. The CDR3 consists of 16 residues. The ends lost 4 bases at V and 3 bases at J; junction bases unmatched: 7. Germline CDR1 and CDR2: SGDLS and YYNGEE. The CDR3 reads CASSPRLAGNYNEQFF. CDR3 sequence (DNA): TGTGCCAGCAGCCCTAGACTAGCGGGTAACTACAATGAGCAGTTCTTC.

In this sample, this clone turned up once. The chain combines TRBV25-1 with TRBJ1-5; D gene unclear. V was clipped by 2 bases and J by 2 bases, with 10 bases between them. Germline-derived CDR1 and CDR2 are MGHDK and SYGVNS. This CDR3 comprises 15 residues. The CDR3 DNA reads TGTGCCAGCAGTGAAAGCAAAGGTGGCAATCAGCCCCAGCATTTT. Residues: CASSESKGGNQPQHF.

The chain has TRBV4-1 and TRBJ2-2; D possibly corresponds to TRBD1 (6 bases). Germline V gene data show CDR1 as MGHRA and CDR2 as YSYEKL. The V end lost 3 bases, the J end lost 1 base, and 15 bases lay between the germline ends. CDR3 size: 17 residues. The CDR3, as DNA: TGCGCCAGCAGCCATGCCCCGGGACAAAAGAACACCGGGGAGCTGTTTTTT. As protein: CASSHAPGQKNTGELFF.

This sequence joins TRBV2 and TRBJ2-7; no reliable D call. This CDR3 has 13 residues. V was pared by 7 bases and J by 0 bases, with 10 bases between. CDR1 is SNHLY, CDR2 FYNNEI, per germline. CDR3 residues: CASNLRASYEQYF. In DNA, the CDR3 is TGTGCCAGCAACCTCCGGGCCTCCTACGAGCAGTACTTC.

V gene TRBV5-1 combines with J gene TRBJ2-1, with D possibly being TRBD2 (6 bases). Trimming left V 0 bases short and J 0 bases short, with 10 bases between. This CDR3 contains 16 residues. CDR1 SGHRS and CDR2 YFSETQ come from the germline V gene. CDR3 residues: CASSLDTGSSYNEQFF. CDR3 nucleotides: TGCGCCAGCAGCTTGGATACCGGGAGCTCCTACAATGAGCAGTTCTTC.

About this clone itself: The identical CDR3 is also encoded by other nucleotide sequences in the sample. The chain links TRBV7-2 to TRBJ1-1; tentative D call: TRBD1 (5 bases). CDR3 length equals 13 residues. Deletions cut 5 bases from V and 1 base from J, with 8 bases between. CDR1 and CDR2 (germline): SGHTA, FQGNSA. The CDR3 loop is CASSQDRNTEAFF. CDR3 coding DNA: TGTGCCAGCAGCCAAGACAGGAACACTGAAGCTTTCTTT.

The chain recombines TRBV11-2 with TRBJ2-7, with D maybe TRBD2 (6 bases). This CDR3 contains 15 residues. From germline, CDR1 is SGHAT and CDR2 FQNNGV. Trimming took 5 bases from V and 0 from J, leaving 14 bases between them. In nucleotides, the CDR3 is TGTGCCAGCAGCCGAACCGGGCGGGACTCCTACGAGCAGTACTTC. Residues: CASSRTGRDSYEQYF.

The chain combines TRBV6-4 with TRBJ1-5; 10 bases agree with TRBD1. Losses at the gene ends were 6 bases for V and 9 bases for J; bases not matched to a gene: 11. Germline CDR1 is MRHNA and CDR2 is SNTAGT. This CDR3 is 15 amino acids long. CDR3 sequence: CASSQTDRGVTPQHF. CDR3 nucleotide sequence: TGTGCCAGCAGCCAAACGGACAGGGGGGTAACGCCCCAGCATTTT.

This chain connects TRBV14 to TRBJ2-2, with a tentative D call TRBD1 (5 bases). The CDR3 sequence is 17 residues long. V lost 1 base and J 3 bases, leaving 15 bases between the germline ends. Germline CDR1 and CDR2: SGHDN and FVKESK. The CDR3 DNA reads TGTGCCAGCAGCCAAGGGGGCCCCCCTCTGTACACCGGGGAGCTGTTTTTT. Translating it yields CASSQGGPPLYTGELFF.

This clone appeared a single time. The chain is built from TRBV19 and TRBJ1-2; no clear D gene. Germline V gene sequence: CDR1 LNHDA, CDR2 SQIVND (reference sequence). The ends were cut back, 5 bases at V and 4 bases at J, with 11 bases in the middle. The CDR3 covers 13 residues. CDR3 loop: CASSLLGSYGYTF. CDR3 in DNA: TGTGCCAGTAGTCTCCTAGGGTCCTATGGCTACACCTTC.

This chain uses TRBV19 with TRBJ1-5; D is uncertain. The CDR3 length is 13 residues. Germline values: CDR1 LNHDA, CDR2 SQIVND (reference sequence). Trimming cost V 6 bases and J 7 bases, with 13 bases left between them. The CDR3 region has the DNA TGTGCCAGTAGCTTGGACTTTGGGCAGCCCCAGCATTTT. This encodes CASSLDFGQPQHF. Full variable domain (remainder filled in from reference TRBV19 and TRBJ1-5): DGGITQSPKYLFRKEGQNVTLSCEQNLNHDAMYWYRQDPGQGLRLIYYSQIVNDFQKGDIAEGYSVSREKKESFPLTVTSAQKNPTAFYLCASSLDFGQPQHFGDGTRLSIL.

This clone was seen a handful of times. The rearrangement links TRBV12-3 or TRBV12-4 to TRBJ2-7; D remains ambiguous. This CDR3 spans 12 amino acids. The ends were cut back, 6 bases at V and 9 bases at J, with 15 bases in the middle. CDR3 in DNA: TGTGCCAGCAGCCCCCCGGCACAGCGGCAGTACTTC. Translation: CASSPPAQRQYF.

The chain couples TRBV2 to TRBJ1-1, with D hard to call. This CDR3 has 14 residues. The V end lost 4 bases, the J end lost 1 base, and 10 bases lay between the germline ends. Germline lookup yields CDR1 SNHLY and CDR2 FYNNEI. Written as DNA, the CDR3 is TGTGCCAGCAGTGTATGGGAAACGAACACTGAAGCTTTCTTT. Translating gives CASSVWETNTEAFF.

This clone has a single count. The chain recombines TRBV3-1 (or the pseudogene TRBV3-2) with TRBJ2-7; D not certain. The CDR3 runs 12 residues. The germline V gene encodes CDR1 LGHDT and CDR2 YNNKEL (reference sequence). The ends were cut back, 1 base at V and 5 bases at J, with 6 bases in the middle. CDR3 coding DNA: TGTGCCAGCAGCCAAGTTTTCCACGAGCAGTACTTC. Its translation: CASSQVFHEQYF.

J is TRBJ2-1 and V is TRBV18; D call uncertain. V lost 0 bases and J 5 bases, leaving 5 bases between the germline ends. The germline V gene has CDR1 KGHSH and CDR2 LQKENI. The length of the CDR3 is 13 residues. The CDR3 here is CASSPPGNNEQFF. The CDR3 DNA is TGTGCCAGCTCACCACCGGGTAACAATGAGCAGTTCTTC.

The rearrangement joins TRBV19 to TRBJ1-6; 10 nucleotides align to TRBD1. With 5 bases clipped from V and 10 bases from J, the junction kept 8 bases outside the gene matches. CDR3 length: 15 amino acids. CDR1 and CDR2 (germline): LNHDA, SQIVND (reference sequence). The CDR3 is CASSLPGQGRSPLHF. CDR3 in DNA: TGTGCCAGTAGTTTACCGGGACAGGGGAGATCACCCCTCCACTTT. Full variable domain (rest looked up from reference TRBV19 and TRBJ1-6): DGGITQSPKYLFRKEGQNVTLSCEQNLNHDAMYWYRQDPGQGLRLIYYSQIVNDFQKGDIAEGYSVSREKKESFPLTVTSAQKNPTAFYLCASSLPGQGRSPLHFGNGTRLTVT.

The gene calls are TRBV11-2 and TRBJ2-7, with D possibly called TRBD1 or TRBD2 (5 bases each). Trimming took 5 bases from V and 6 from J, leaving 23 bases between them. Germline V CDR1 and CDR2: SGHAT, FQNNGV. This CDR3 is 16 amino acids long. CDR3 amino acids: CASSRGRAWGLGEQYF. CDR3 sequence (DNA): TGTGCCAGCAGCCGTGGGCGAGCGTGGGGGTTGGGCGAGCAGTACTTC.

The chain employs TRBV9 and TRBJ1-2; a weak D match, TRBD1 (6 bases). V lost 4 bases and J 3 bases, leaving 13 bases between the germline ends. CDR3 length: 14 residues. Germline-derived CDR1 and CDR2 are SGDLS and YYNGEE. This chain's CDR3 is CASSIRQADYGYTF. The CDR3 nucleotides read TGTGCCAGCAGCATTCGACAGGCCGACTATGGCTACACCTTC.

The chain carries TRBV29-1 and TRBJ1-1, with TRBD1 as a possible D gene (5 bases). The ends were cut back, 4 bases at V and 1 base at J, with 13 bases in the middle. In germline, CDR1 is SQVTM, CDR2 ANQGSEA. The CDR3 has 14 residues. CDR3 sequence (DNA): TGCAGCGTTGGGAATCAGGGTGGGAACACTGAAGCTTTCTTT. Protein product: CSVGNQGGNTEAFF.